The 30 T cell receptor beta chains below come from one sample, sequenced in a study of cytomegalovirus exposure and HLA in healthy donors. The study ran its PCR with 60 Vbeta and 13 Jbeta primers. Generated by immunoSEQ multiplex PCR, the TCRdb table keeps only in-frame clones and is missing some. The table records more than 150,000 clones, around 81% of them present only once. The sequenced material came from PBMCs. The receptors were gathered from a man aged 35 to 55 in good health and CMV-seronegative.

The rearrangement uses TRBV2 and TRBJ1-4; D may be TRBD1 (5 bases). Trimming removed 5 bases at V and 7 bases at J, with 14 bases between. The CDR3 totals 14 residues. The germline V gene has CDR1 SNHLY and CDR2 FYNNEI. The CDR3 sequence is CASSQGGRGEKLFF. CDR3 sequence (DNA): TGTGCCAGCAGTCAGGGAGGTCGGGGTGAAAAACTGTTTTTT.

The V gene is TRBV7-9, the J gene TRBJ2-7; weak D call: TRBD1 (5 bases). This CDR3 contains 15 residues. Looked up from germline, CDR1 is SEHNR and CDR2 is FQNEAQ (reference sequence). V lost 0 bases and J 3 bases, leaving 12 bases between the germline ends. The CDR3 DNA reads TGTGCCAGCAGCTTAGCGGCAGGGCGACGCTACGAGCAGTACTTC. It translates to CASSLAAGRRYEQYF.

About this clone: At one end, the junction sequence differs from germline, possibly due to a read error. The chain links TRBV2 to TRBJ2-1; TRBD2 might be the D (6 bases). This CDR3 spans 13 amino acids. Germline lookup yields CDR1 SNHLY and CDR2 FYNNEI. CDR3: CASSSTSLNGQFF. The DNA of the CDR3 is TGTGCCAGCAGTTCAACTAGCCTCAATGGGCAGTTCTTC.

CDR3 sequence reads: CASSQLAGGETQYF. The CDR3 DNA is TGTGCCAGTAGTCAACTAGCGGGAGGAGAGACCCAGTACTTC. The chain links TRBV19 to TRBJ2-5, with 12 bases lining up with TRBD2. V dropped 5 bases and J dropped 4; count of bases not matched to a gene: 2. The CDR3 extends over 14 amino acids. Germline V lookup: CDR1 LNHDA, CDR2 SQIVND (reference sequence).

This clone appeared a single time. The chain recombines TRBV6-1 with TRBJ2-7, with 10 nucleotides matching TRBD1. This CDR3 comprises 15 residues. The J segment lost 3 bases and the V segment lost 8 bases, leaving 10 bases of the junction unmatched. From germline, CDR1 is MNHNS and CDR2 SASEGT. CDR3 sequence (DNA): TGTGCCAGCTCGTCTCTAGACAGGGGGCTCTACGAGCAGTACTTC. Residues: CASSSLDRGLYEQYF.

V is TRBV6-5 and J is TRBJ2-7; 8 bases are shared with TRBD1. The trim removed 5 bases at V and 3 bases at J, leaving 9 bases unmatched. The CDR3 has 15 amino acids. Germline CDR1 is MNHEY and CDR2 is SVGAGI. For the CDR3, the DNA is TGTGCCAGCAGTATCGCGACAGGGGTCCTCTACGAGCAGTACTTC. It codes for CASSIATGVLYEQYF.

This chain connects TRBV7-6 to TRBJ1-1; the D gene is possibly TRBD1 (6 bases). Trimming cost V 4 bases and J 5 bases, with 14 bases left between them. This CDR3 has 14 amino acids. Germline V gives CDR1 SGHVS, CDR2 FNYEAQ. The CDR3 loop is CASSSGAGGTEAFF. CDR3 nucleotide sequence: TGTGCCAGCAGCTCAGGGGCGGGGGGGACTGAAGCTTTCTTT.

The chain links TRBV4-2 to TRBJ2-2, with 11 positions matching TRBD2. The V and J ends lost 1 base and 1 base, in that order; junction bases with no gene match: 5. The CDR3 runs to 18 residues. Per germline, CDR1 LGHNA and CDR2 YNFKEQ. The DNA for the CDR3 is TGTGCCAGCAGCCAAGGCGACCTAGCGGGAGGGAACACCGGGGAGCTGTTTTTT. Amino acid sequence: CASSQGDLAGGNTGELFF.

The chain uses TRBV6-1 and TRBJ2-1, with a weak D call TRBD1 (6 bases). CDR1 and CDR2 (germline): MNHNS, SASEGT. Trimming took off 6 bases at V and 11 bases at J, with 11 bases between the two ends. This CDR3 region has 11 residues. The chain's CDR3 is CASSPGAQQFF. Here the CDR3 DNA reads TGTGCCAGCAGCCCAGGGGCCCAGCAGTTCTTC.

The chain carries TRBV2 and TRBJ2-2; 11 bases are a match to TRBD2. Germline CDR1 reads SNHLY; CDR2 reads FYNNEI. Trimming removed 10 bases from V and 1 base from J; junction bases left unmatched: 2. The CDR3 covers 14 residues. CDR3 coding DNA: TGTGCCACAGGGACTAGCGGGAACACCGGGGAGCTGTTTTTT. It is translated as CATGTSGNTGELFF.

This rearrangement joins TRBV5-8 to TRBJ2-3, with 9 nucleotides matching TRBD2. The CDR3 has 17 residues. The trim removed 6 bases at V and 0 bases at J, leaving 11 bases unmatched. Per the germline V gene, CDR1 is SGHTS and CDR2 is YDEGEE. CDR3 sequence: CASTDGAGGGSTDTQYF. The CDR3 nucleotides read TGTGCCAGCACCGACGGAGCGGGAGGAGGTAGCACAGATACGCAGTATTTT.

V gene TRBV5-1 combines with J gene TRBJ2-7; 8 bases agree with TRBD1. The CDR3 is 15 residues long. Germline CDR1 and CDR2: SGHRS and YFSETQ. Trimming cost V 3 bases and J 3 bases; bases outside gene matches: 8. The CDR3 is CASSSDYGTGYEQYF. The CDR3 nucleotides read TGCGCCAGCAGCTCGGACTATGGGACAGGCTACGAGCAGTACTTC.

The V gene is TRBV28, the J gene TRBJ2-3, with D uncertain. The CDR3 runs 12 residues. V was shortened by 7 bases and J by 4 bases, with 9 bases between the two germline ends. The germline V gene has CDR1 MDHEN and CDR2 SYDVKM. As DNA, the CDR3 is TGTGCCAGCAATCACCGGGCAGATACGCAGTATTTT. It yields the protein CASNHRADTQYF.

The chain uses TRBV10-1 and TRBJ2-1; 14 nucleotides match TRBD2. This CDR3 comprises 15 residues. The J segment lost 7 bases and the V segment lost 5 bases, leaving 4 bases of the junction unmatched. CDR1 is WNHNN, CDR2 SYGVQD, per germline (reference sequence). For the CDR3, the DNA is TGCGCCAGCAGTAGAGGACTAGCGGGAGGAAATGAGCAGTTCTTC. It is translated as CASSRGLAGGNEQFF.

Points on this clone: At the DNA level, this CDR3 is encoded by other sequences in the same sample as well. V usage is TRBV7-3 and J usage is TRBJ2-6; D is unclear. V was shortened by 5 bases and J by 4 bases, with 6 bases between the two germline ends. CDR1 and CDR2 (germline): SGHTA, FQGTGA. CDR3 size: 13 residues. For the CDR3, the DNA is TGTGCCAGCAGCCTCCCCGGGGCCAACGTCCTGACTTTC. Protein: CASSLPGANVLTF.

This clone was counted between two and nine times. This specimen includes other DNA sequences encoding the same CDR3. The chain joins TRBV7-9 to TRBJ1-1; D is possibly TRBD1 (5 bases). The CDR3 loop spans 11 amino acids. Trimming cost V 2 bases and J 7 bases, with 5 bases left between them. Germline V lookup: CDR1 SEHNR, CDR2 FQNEAQ (reference sequence). As DNA, the CDR3 is TGTGCCAGCAGCTTAACAGGTGAAGCTTTCTTT. Translating gives CASSLTGEAFF.

The sample holds a few counts of this clone. The chain employs TRBV28 and TRBJ2-3; 8 nucleotides match TRBD1. Per the germline V gene, CDR1 is MDHEN and CDR2 is SYDVKM. The CDR3 covers 19 residues. V lost 2 bases and J lost 0; bases outside the gene matches: 13. DNA for the CDR3: TGTGCCAGCAGTTTACCCTCGGACAGGGCAATTTCTAGCACAGATACGCAGTATTTT. Its translation is CASSLPSDRAISSTDTQYF.

This chain joins TRBV7-9 and TRBJ2-3; 13 positions match TRBD2. This CDR3 region has 15 residues. Losses at the gene ends were 5 bases for V and 8 bases for J; bases not matched to a gene: 7. The V gene's germline CDR1 is SEHNR and CDR2 FQNEAQ (reference sequence). CDR3 DNA sequence: TGTGCCAGCAGCCCTAGGACTAGCGGGAGAGGTACGCAGTATTTT. Translation: CASSPRTSGRGTQYF.

The rearrangement uses TRBV9 and TRBJ2-1; 8 nucleotides agree with TRBD2. Germline assignment: CDR1 SGDLS and CDR2 YYNGEE. The CDR3 spans 16 residues. V was pared by 3 bases and J by 8 bases, with 13 bases of the junction left unmatched. The DNA of the CDR3 is TGTGCCAGCAGCGCCCCCCAGTCGGGAGGGCCCCATGAGCAGTTCTTC. Translated: CASSAPQSGGPHEQFF.

V gene TRBV5-1 combines with J gene TRBJ1-1; no definite D call. In germline, CDR1 is SGHRS, CDR2 YFSETQ. Trimming cost V 3 bases and J 5 bases, with 14 bases left between them. The CDR3 runs to 14 residues. CDR3 sequence reads: CASSSGFAETEAFF. CDR3 DNA: TGCGCCAGCAGCTCGGGATTCGCAGAAACTGAAGCTTTCTTT.

The chain combines TRBV28 with TRBJ2-7; 8 bases map to TRBD1. Trimming at V came to 4 bases and at J to 2 bases, leaving 13 bases not matched to a gene. The V gene's germline CDR1 is MDHEN and CDR2 SYDVKM. The CDR3 length is 17 residues. This CDR3 reads CASSSLTGVVPTYEQYF. Written as DNA, the CDR3 is TGTGCCAGCAGTTCGTTGACAGGGGTCGTCCCCACCTACGAGCAGTACTTC. Full variable domain (missing parts from reference TRBV28 and TRBJ2-7): DVKVTQSSRYLVKRTGEKVFLECVQDMDHENMFWYRQDPGLGLRLIYFSYDVKMKEKGDIPEGYSVSREKKERFSLILESASTNQTSMYLCASSSLTGVVPTYEQYFGPGTRLTVT.

The V call is TRBV18, the J call TRBJ2-7; 12 nucleotides line up with TRBD2. Unmatched junction bases numbered 5, after V lost 5 bases and J lost 6 bases. Germline loops: CDR1 KGHSH, CDR2 LQKENI. The CDR3 is 14 amino acids. CDR3 sequence reads: CASSRLAGEVEQYV. The CDR3 DNA reads as TGTGCCAGCTCAAGACTAGCGGGAGAGGTCGAGCAGTACGTC.

V usage is TRBV6-6 and J usage is TRBJ2-7; D is perhaps TRBD2 (6 bases). Trimming removed 4 bases at V and 0 bases at J, with 13 bases between. The CDR3 loop spans 15 amino acids. Germline loops: CDR1 MNHNY, CDR2 SVGAGI (reference sequence). CDR3 sequence (DNA): TGTGCCAGCAGTTTCCGGGACTTTAGCTCCTACGAGCAGTACGTC. Translation: CASSFRDFSSYEQYV.

The rearrangement links TRBV19 to TRBJ2-7; D perhaps matches TRBD2 (6 bases). The CDR3 sequence is 13 residues long. V lost 5 bases, J lost 6 bases, and 14 bases lay in between. In germline, CDR1 is LNHDA, CDR2 SQIVND (reference sequence). For the CDR3, the DNA is TGTGCCAGTAGTCTCGGGACTGGCTTCGAGCAGTACTTC. Encoded protein: CASSLGTGFEQYF.

This clone was seen more than once but under ten times. V is TRBV6-5 and J is TRBJ1-1; D is perhaps TRBD1 (5 bases). Looked up from germline, CDR1 is MNHEY and CDR2 is SVGAGI. V lost 5 bases and J lost 4, with 14 bases in between. The CDR3 runs to 14 residues. The CDR3 protein is CASSLTEMGTEAFF. CDR3 in DNA: TGTGCCAGCAGTCTGACAGAGATGGGCACTGAAGCTTTCTTT.

The rearrangement joins TRBV28 to TRBJ1-2; D is unclear. CDR3 length: 12 residues. V lost 5 bases and J 5 bases, leaving 9 bases between the germline ends. Germline-derived CDR1 and CDR2 are MDHEN and SYDVKM. The CDR3 protein is CASSGRDYGYTF. The CDR3 DNA follows: TGTGCCAGCAGTGGGCGGGATTATGGCTACACCTTC.

This clone was seen a single time. This chain uses TRBV5-6 with TRBJ2-1; D not resolved. The CDR3 covers 12 residues. CDR1 SGHDT and CDR2 YYEEEE come from the germline V gene. V lost 2 bases to trimming and J lost 8 bases, with 8 bases between them. In DNA form, the CDR3 reads TGTGCCAGCAGCTTTTACTCTTATGAGCAGTTCTTC. Its translation: CASSFYSYEQFF.

This clone has only one observation. The CDR3 loop is CASSPAGGPKGTDTQYF. The DNA of the CDR3 is TGTGCCAGCAGCCCAGCGGGAGGGCCTAAGGGCACAGATACGCAGTATTTT. The V gene is TRBV28, the J gene TRBJ2-3; 10 bases are a match to TRBD2. The CDR3 covers 17 residues. In germline, CDR1 is MDHEN, CDR2 SYDVKM. Trimming cost V 6 bases and J 1 base; bases outside gene matches: 10.

This chain links TRBV30 with TRBJ1-1; D might be TRBD1 (5 bases). Trimming cost V 0 bases and J 0 bases, with 20 bases left between them. The length of the CDR3 is 18 residues. Per germline, CDR1 GTSNPN and CDR2 SVGIG (reference sequence). CDR3 sequence (DNA): TGTGCCTGGAGTGTTGGTGTAGTATTGGGAGGGGTGAACACTGAAGCTTTCTTT. Its translation is CAWSVGVVLGGVNTEAFF.

This chain links TRBV10-1 with TRBJ1-2; 8 bases match TRBD1. The junction had 1 base not matched to a gene; V was cut back by 7 bases and J by 6 bases. This CDR3 is 11 amino acids long. Germline values: CDR1 WNHNN, CDR2 SYGVQD (reference sequence). The CDR3 loop is CASTGGNGYTF. In nucleotides, the CDR3 is TGCGCCAGCACAGGGGGCAATGGCTACACCTTC.